The clone carrying this T cell receptor (beta chain) was seen a few times. The CDR3 consists of 15 residues. CDR1 and CDR2 (germline): LGHNA, YNFKEQ. V dropped 1 base and J dropped 1; count of bases not matched to a gene: 3. The data were taken from a study of radiation and T cells in renal cell carcinoma. Time point defined: blood 4 weeks post-SBRT, at nephrectomy. Regarding treatment: 15 Gy SBRT to primary tumor, nephrectomy 4 weeks later. Radiation-treated patients gave blood at baseline, week 2 and week 4. The tumor was a clear cell renal cell carcinoma. Only in-frame clones appear in the TCRdb table, and some are missing; sequencing was by immunoSEQ multiplex PCR. The sample consists of about 100,000 clones, roughly 84% of them appearing once.

The origin of this receptor is a man in his sixties with renal cell carcinoma. The J gene is TRBJ2-5, the V gene TRBV4-2; 7 bases are a match to TRBD2. Material: blood, obtained from a patient whose treatment included radiotherapy and nephrectomy. The CDR3 loop is CASSQGGTTQETQYF. CDR3 sequence (DNA): TGTGCCAGCAGCCAAGGAGGGACTACCCAAGAGACCCAGTACTTC.